This T cell receptor beta chain was captured in a study of T cell repertoires in cytomegalovirus infection. In the study overall: Matching HLA type and CMV infection were both indicated by public TCR beta signatures. Whole-study findings and limits: The study identified carriers of CMV plus the relevant HLA from cumulative public TCR beta family frequency.

TCRdb used MiXCR to reprocess the reads, holding one entry per CDR3 protein. Of about 920,000 distinct CDR3 sequences in the sample, roughly 30% were seen once. J was trimmed by 6 bases and V by 5 bases; bases with no gene match: 8. The CDR3 extends over 16 amino acids. Germline loops: CDR1 MNHNY, CDR2 SVGAGI (reference sequence). A remark on this clonotype: What it recognizes is unknown.

V is TRBV6-6 and J is TRBJ1-5, with 12 bases aligning to TRBD1. The receptor's source is a human donor in good health (CMV status not recorded). Some clones in this sample may be carry-over from other donors' samples. The source material was cultured CD8+ T cells from PBMCs, sampled from culture after CMV antigen stimulation. The CDR3 loop is CASSDAGTGGGQPQHF. CDR3 nucleotides: TGTGCCAGCAGTGATGCCGGGACAGGGGGCGGTCAGCCCCAGCATTTT.